What follows are 16 T cell receptor beta chains derived from one specimen sequenced in a study of blood T cell repertoires in COVID-19. Some clones are missing from TCRdb's copy, which holds only in-frame ones; the method was immunoSEQ multiplex PCR. The sample includes under 300,000 clones, roughly nine tenths of them seen just once. Sequenced material: peripheral blood. The receptors stem from a man aged 55-75 years with acute or convalescent COVID-19.

V and J are TRBV27 and TRBJ1-3; tentative D call: TRBD1 (5 bases). The CDR3 consists of 16 residues. V lost 3 bases, J lost 1 base, and 13 bases lay in between. Germline V gene data show CDR1 as MNHEY and CDR2 as SMNVEV (reference sequence). DNA of the CDR3: TGTGCCAGCAGTTTCCACGGGGGTACGTCTGGAAACACCATATATTTT. This translates into CASSFHGGTSGNTIYF.

The chain is built from TRBV7-3 and TRBJ2-5; 8 nucleotides match TRBD1. Germline CDR1 SGHTA, CDR2 FQGTGA. Unmatched junction bases numbered 7, after V lost 5 bases and J lost 5 bases. There are 14 residues in the CDR3. The CDR3 DNA sequence: TGTGCCAGCAGCATGACAGGGGAAGGGGAGACCCAGTACTTC. This translates into CASSMTGEGETQYF.

The chain combines TRBV18 with TRBJ2-3; 7 bases are shared with TRBD1. The CDR3 spans 16 residues. Germline V gene lookup returns CDR1 KGHSH and CDR2 LQKENI. The trim removed 5 bases at V and 0 bases at J, leaving 8 bases unmatched. The CDR3, as DNA: TGTGCCAGCTCAAAACTCCCGGGACAGAGCACAGATACGCAGTATTTT. Translating gives CASSKLPGQSTDTQYF. Full variable domain (missing parts from reference TRBV18 and TRBJ2-3): NAGVMQNPRHLVRRRGQEARLRCSPMKGHSHVYWYRQLPEEGLKFMVYLQKENIIDESGMPKERFSAEFPKEGPSILRIQQVVRGDSAAYFCASSKLPGQSTDTQYFGPGTRLTVL.

The chain joins TRBV15 to TRBJ2-7, with a tentative D call TRBD2 (6 bases). V gave up 1 base and J gave up 2 bases, with 15 bases separating them. The CDR3 is 16 amino acids. CDR1 and CDR2 from the germline V gene are LNHNV and YYDKDF (reference sequence). The CDR3 DNA reads TGTGCCACCAGCAGAGGGGCCGGGACGGGGGCCTACGAGCAGTACTTC. Protein sequence: CATSRGAGTGAYEQYF.

The chain employs TRBV14 and TRBJ2-3, with 13 bases matching TRBD2. The length of the CDR3 is 17 residues. From germline, CDR1 is SGHDN and CDR2 FVKESK. V lost 3 bases, J lost 2 bases, and 5 bases stayed unmatched. In nucleotides, the CDR3 is TGTGCCAGCAGCCACCGGGGACTAGCGGGATACACAGATACGCAGTATTTT. This encodes CASSHRGLAGYTDTQYF.

This clone appeared a single time. The chain is built from TRBV6-1 and TRBJ1-5, with a weak D call TRBD1 (6 bases). V was cut by 3 bases and J by 6 bases, with 9 bases left in between. This CDR3 contains 13 residues. The germline gives CDR1 MNHNS, CDR2 SASEGT. This CDR3 is CASSDRGGQPQHF. CDR3 nucleotides: TGTGCCAGCAGTGACAGGGGTGGTCAGCCCCAGCATTTT.

The chain recombines TRBV30 with TRBJ1-5; maybe TRBD1 (5 bases). Looked up from germline, CDR1 is GTSNPN and CDR2 is SVGIG (reference sequence). The CDR3 totals 13 residues. Trimming shortened V by 2 bases and J by 3 bases, and 8 bases separated the two germline ends. The CDR3 bases are TGTGCCTGGAGTCCAGGGTTCAATCAGCCCCAGCATTTT. This sequence encodes CAWSPGFNQPQHF.

This chain uses TRBV20-1 with TRBJ2-7; D perhaps matches TRBD2 (6 bases). V was cut by 7 bases and J by 1 base, with 8 bases left in between. The CDR3 contains 11 residues. In germline, CDR1 is DFQATT, CDR2 SNEGSKA (reference sequence). CDR3 region: CSVGGSYEQYF. In nucleotides, the CDR3 is TGCAGTGTGGGGGGATCCTACGAGCAGTACTTC.

This clone was seen a single time. The chain combines TRBV19 with TRBJ2-3; TRBD2 matches at 13 bases. The CDR3 runs to 16 residues. Germline V gene lookup returns CDR1 LNHDA and CDR2 SQIVND (reference sequence). Trimming took 6 bases from V and 3 from J; bases not matched to a gene: 6. The CDR3 nucleotides read TGTGCCAGTAGCACTACTAGCGGGAGGGGGACAGATACGCAGTATTTT. Amino acid sequence: CASSTTSGRGTDTQYF.

The chain links TRBV12-3 or TRBV12-4 to TRBJ1-1; no firm D call. This CDR3 is 12 amino acids long. V lost 5 bases to trimming and J lost 3 bases, with 7 bases between them. CDR3 sequence reads: CASSRTYTEAFF. The DNA of the CDR3 is TGTGCCAGCAGTCGGACTTACACTGAAGCTTTCTTT.

This chain joins TRBV27 and TRBJ2-1; possibly TRBD1 for D (7 bases). The CDR3 spans 17 residues. The germline V gene has CDR1 MNHEY and CDR2 SMNVEV (reference sequence). V was trimmed by 4 bases and J by 9 bases, leaving 25 bases between them. The DNA for the CDR3 is TGTGCCAGCAGTTCCCCGACAGGGATCGAGGATAGCGGTGAGCAGTTCTTC. It translates to CASSSPTGIEDSGEQFF.

The gene calls are TRBV7-6 and TRBJ2-1; tentative D call: TRBD2 (6 bases). The CDR3 is 16 amino acids. Germline CDR1 reads SGHVS; CDR2 reads FNYEAQ. With 0 bases removed from V and 5 bases from J, the gap between germline ends came to 14 bases. The CDR3 bases are TGTGCCAGCAGCTTAGCGCGGCGGGAAAGTCACAATGAGCAGTTCTTC. The encoded protein is CASSLARRESHNEQFF. The full variable domain, completed using reference TRBV7-6 and TRBJ2-1, is GAGVSQSPRYKVTKRGQDVALRCDPISGHVSLYWYRQALGQGPEFLTYFNYEAQQDKSGLPNDRFSAERPEGSISTLTIQRTEQRDSAMYRCASSLARRESHNEQFFGPGTRLTVL.

The chain is built from TRBV19 and TRBJ2-2; unclear D gene. The germline V and J ends were trimmed by 3 bases and 4 bases, with 9 bases remaining between them. The CDR3 totals 14 residues. The germline CDR1 and CDR2 sequences are LNHDA and SQIVND (reference sequence). CDR3 nucleotides: TGTGCCAGTAGTATGCTGGGCAGCACCGGGGAGCTGTTTTTT. Its protein product is CASSMLGSTGELFF.

This sequence joins TRBV4-3 and TRBJ2-7, with 11 bases fitting TRBD1. The CDR3 length is 16 residues. The germline gives CDR1 LGHNA, CDR2 YSLEER. After removal of 4 bases from V and 4 bases from J, the junction contained 9 bases not matched to a gene. The CDR3 nucleotides read TGCGCCAGCAGCCGGGTAGGACAGGGGGCAATGTACGAGCAGTACTTC. Translated: CASSRVGQGAMYEQYF.

The rearrangement uses TRBV28 and TRBJ1-6, with D tentatively TRBD1 (6 bases). CDR3 length: 15 amino acids. The V gene's germline CDR1 is MDHEN and CDR2 SYDVKM. V was clipped by 2 bases and J by 11 bases, with 16 bases between them. CDR3 in amino acids: CASSLRTGQPTPLHF. The CDR3 bases are TGTGCCAGCAGTTTAAGGACTGGACAGCCAACACCCCTCCACTTT. Filled out from reference TRBV28 and TRBJ1-6, the complete variable domain reads DVKVTQSSRYLVKRTGEKVFLECVQDMDHENMFWYRQDPGLGLRLIYFSYDVKMKEKGDIPEGYSVSREKKERFSLILESASTNQTSMYLCASSLRTGQPTPLHFGNGTRLTVT.

This chain uses TRBV6-5 with TRBJ2-7; D remains unclear. Germline CDR1 and CDR2: MNHEY and SVGAGI. The CDR3 length is 12 residues. Trimming took off 6 bases at V and 6 bases at J, with 12 bases between the two ends. The CDR3 DNA follows: TGTGCCAGCAGCCAACGAGGTGGCGAGCAGTACTTC. This encodes CASSQRGGEQYF.